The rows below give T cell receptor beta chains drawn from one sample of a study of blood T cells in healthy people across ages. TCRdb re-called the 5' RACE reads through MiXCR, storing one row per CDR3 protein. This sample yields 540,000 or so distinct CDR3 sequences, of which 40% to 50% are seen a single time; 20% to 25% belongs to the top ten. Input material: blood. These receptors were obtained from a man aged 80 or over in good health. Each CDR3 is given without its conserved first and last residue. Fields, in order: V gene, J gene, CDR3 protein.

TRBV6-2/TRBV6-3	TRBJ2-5	ASSNPYGQETQY
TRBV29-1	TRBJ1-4	SAEADEKLF
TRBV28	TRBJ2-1	ASRSLTEAGSYNEQF
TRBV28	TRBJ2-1	ATQRSHNEQF
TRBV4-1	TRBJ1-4	ASSQRGQGAGTNEKLF
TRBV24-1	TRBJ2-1	ATSDSKGQSSYNEQF
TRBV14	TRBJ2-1	ASSQGGTHSYNEQF
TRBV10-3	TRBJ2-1	AMSSGSSYNEQF
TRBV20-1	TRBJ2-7	SAEKSLTGASYEQY
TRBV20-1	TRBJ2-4	SAPDRGARLAKNIQY
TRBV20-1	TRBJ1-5	SAVSTVNQPQH
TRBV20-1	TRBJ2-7	SARVERGGIAEQY
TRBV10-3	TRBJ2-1	AITATGDEQF
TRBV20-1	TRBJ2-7	SARTGTQSSYKQY
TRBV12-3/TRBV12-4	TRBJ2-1	ASSFRQGAGNEQF
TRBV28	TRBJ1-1	ASSLLDGYTEAF
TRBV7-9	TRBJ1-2	ASSWGGSANYGYT
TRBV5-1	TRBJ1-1	ASKLGESMNTEAF
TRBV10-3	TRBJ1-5	AISGTGDNQPQH
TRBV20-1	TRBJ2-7	SAELRTGGYEQY
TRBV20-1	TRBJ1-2	SASHHNYGYT
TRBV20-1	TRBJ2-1	SARKRGRVTYNEQF
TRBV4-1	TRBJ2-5	ASSDIGTLQETQY
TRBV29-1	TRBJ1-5	SVATGTGGLQPQH
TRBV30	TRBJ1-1	AWRGGRGTEAF
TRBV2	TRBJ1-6	ASRPDRGEYNSPLH
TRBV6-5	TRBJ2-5	ASSFDRDKYNEQY
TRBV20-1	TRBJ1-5	SAIFWANQPQH
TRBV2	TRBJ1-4	AGGAAYNEKLF
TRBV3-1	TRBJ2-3	ASSQDGSPAGGADTQY
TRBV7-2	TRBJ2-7	ASSLIVSSSSYEQY
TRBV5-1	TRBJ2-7	ASSPLTEPGAYEQY
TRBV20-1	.	SASGLKDSLRETQY
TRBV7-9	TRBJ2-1	ASSLWASGKENEQF